The following is a T cell receptor (beta chain) sequence with its context. This sample is part of a study of blood T cell repertoires in COVID-19. Germline V gene lookup returns CDR1 MNHEY and CDR2 SVGAGI. The CDR3 is 13 amino acids. V was trimmed by 7 bases and J by 6 bases, leaving 13 bases between them. In the original analysis: Amplification of reference gene primers was used by the study to estimate nucleated cell counts. The method was immunoSEQ multiplex PCR; TCRdb's version includes in-frame clones alone and lacks a portion of them. V and J calls plus clone size are reproduced from that table; the DNA served to infer D and trimming. This table holds about 120,000 clones, approximately 80% found once.

This TCR came from a human donor in a cohort sampled during active COVID-19. The sequenced sample consisted of peripheral blood. V is TRBV6-5 and J is TRBJ1-5; no clear D. CDR3 in amino acids: CASILSGSQPQHF. CDR3 in DNA: TGTGCCAGCATCCTCTCGGGGAGTCAGCCCCAGCATTTT.